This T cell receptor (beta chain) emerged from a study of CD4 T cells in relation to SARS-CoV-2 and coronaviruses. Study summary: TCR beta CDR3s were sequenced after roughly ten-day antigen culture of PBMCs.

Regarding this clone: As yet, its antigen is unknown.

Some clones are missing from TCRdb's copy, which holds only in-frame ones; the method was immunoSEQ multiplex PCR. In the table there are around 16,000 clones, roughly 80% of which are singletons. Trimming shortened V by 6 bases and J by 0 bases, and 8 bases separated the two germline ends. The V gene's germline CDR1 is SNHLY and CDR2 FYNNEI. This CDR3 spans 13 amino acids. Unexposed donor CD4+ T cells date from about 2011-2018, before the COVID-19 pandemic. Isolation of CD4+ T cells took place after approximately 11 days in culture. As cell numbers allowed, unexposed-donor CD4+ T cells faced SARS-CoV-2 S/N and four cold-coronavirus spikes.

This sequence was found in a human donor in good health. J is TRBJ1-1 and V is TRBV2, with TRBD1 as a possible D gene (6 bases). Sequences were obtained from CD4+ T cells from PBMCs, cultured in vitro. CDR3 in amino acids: CASRQGVNTEAFF. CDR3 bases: TGTGCCAGCAGACAGGGCGTGAACACTGAAGCTTTCTTT.